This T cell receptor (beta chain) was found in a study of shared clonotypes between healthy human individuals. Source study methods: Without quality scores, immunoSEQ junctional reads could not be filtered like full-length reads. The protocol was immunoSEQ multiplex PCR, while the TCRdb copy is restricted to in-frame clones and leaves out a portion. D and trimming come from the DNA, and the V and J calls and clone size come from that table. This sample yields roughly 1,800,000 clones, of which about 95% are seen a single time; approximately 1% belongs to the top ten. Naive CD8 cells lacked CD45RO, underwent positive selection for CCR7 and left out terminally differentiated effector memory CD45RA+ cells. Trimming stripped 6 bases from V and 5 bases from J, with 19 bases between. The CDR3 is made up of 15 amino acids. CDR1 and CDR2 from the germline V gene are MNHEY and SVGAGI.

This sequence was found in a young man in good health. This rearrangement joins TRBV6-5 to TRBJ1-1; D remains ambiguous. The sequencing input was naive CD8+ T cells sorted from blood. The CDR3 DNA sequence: TGTGCCAGCAGGCCTACGGGAAGTACAAGGACTGAAGCTTTCTTT. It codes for CASRPTGSTRTEAFF.